This T cell receptor beta chain is from a study of Graves' ophthalmopathy and Graves' hyperthyroidism. CDR3 regions of TCR beta were amplified from RNA transcripts. First-round RT-PCR employed HTBI primers, with a second-round multiplex PCR after it. TCRdb fed the multiplex PCR reads into MiXCR, producing one record per CDR3 protein. The table shows a few hundred thousand distinct CDR3 sequences, with approximately 35% occurring only once. This clonotype showed up many times. There are 13 residues in the CDR3. Germline CDR1 and CDR2: SNHLY and FYNNEI. V lost 8 bases and J lost 9, with 17 bases in between.

The rearrangement uses TRBV2 and TRBJ1-5, with D possibly being TRBD1 (5 bases). This sequence originates from an adult man with Graves' hyperthyroidism. Sequencing used peripheral blood or thyroid tissue (not recorded which). The DNA of the CDR3 is TGTGCCAGCGGGACGGGGGAAGGATGGCCCCAGCATTTT. This encodes CASGTGEGWPQHF.